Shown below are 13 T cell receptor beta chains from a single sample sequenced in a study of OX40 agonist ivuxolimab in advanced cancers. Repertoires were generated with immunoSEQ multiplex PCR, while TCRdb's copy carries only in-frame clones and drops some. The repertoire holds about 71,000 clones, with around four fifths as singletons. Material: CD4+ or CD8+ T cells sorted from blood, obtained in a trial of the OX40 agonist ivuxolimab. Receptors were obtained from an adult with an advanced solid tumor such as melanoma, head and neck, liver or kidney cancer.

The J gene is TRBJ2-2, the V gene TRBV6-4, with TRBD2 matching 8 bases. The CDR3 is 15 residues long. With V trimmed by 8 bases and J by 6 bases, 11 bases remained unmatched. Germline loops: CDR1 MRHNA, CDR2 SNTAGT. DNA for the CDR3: TGTGCCAGCCGTTTTAGCGGGGCGATGCCCGGGGAGCTGTTTTTT. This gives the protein CASRFSGAMPGELFF.

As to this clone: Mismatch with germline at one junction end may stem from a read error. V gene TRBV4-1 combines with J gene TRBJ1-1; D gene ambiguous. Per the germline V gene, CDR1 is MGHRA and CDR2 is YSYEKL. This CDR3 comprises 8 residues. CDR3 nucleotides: TGTGACGCTGAGGAAGCTTTCTTT. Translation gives CDAEEAFF.

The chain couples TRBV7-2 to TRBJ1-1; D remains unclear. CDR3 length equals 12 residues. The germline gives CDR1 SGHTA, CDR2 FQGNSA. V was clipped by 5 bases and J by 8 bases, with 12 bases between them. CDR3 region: CASSPRSREAFF. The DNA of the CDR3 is TGTGCCAGCAGCCCCAGGTCCCGGGAAGCTTTCTTT.

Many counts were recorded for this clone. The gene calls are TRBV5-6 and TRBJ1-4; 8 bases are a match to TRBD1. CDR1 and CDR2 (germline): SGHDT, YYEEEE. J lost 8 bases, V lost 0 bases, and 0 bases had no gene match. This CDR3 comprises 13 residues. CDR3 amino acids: CASSLGQGEKLFF. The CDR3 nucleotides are TGTGCCAGCAGCTTGGGACAGGGGGAAAAACTGTTTTTT. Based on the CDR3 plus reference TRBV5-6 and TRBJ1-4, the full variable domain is DAGVTQSPTHLIKTRGQQVTLRCSPKSGHDTVSWYQQALGQGPQFIFQYYEEEERQRGNFPDRFSGHQFPNYSSELNVNALLLGDSALYLCASSLGQGEKLFFGSGTQLSVL.

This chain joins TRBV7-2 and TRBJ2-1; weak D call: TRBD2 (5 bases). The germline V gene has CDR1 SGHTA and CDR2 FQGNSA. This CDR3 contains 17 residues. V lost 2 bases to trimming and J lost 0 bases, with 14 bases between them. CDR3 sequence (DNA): TGTGCCAGCAGCTTATATATTAGTAGCGTCTCCTACAATGAGCAGTTCTTC. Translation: CASSLYISSVSYNEQFF.

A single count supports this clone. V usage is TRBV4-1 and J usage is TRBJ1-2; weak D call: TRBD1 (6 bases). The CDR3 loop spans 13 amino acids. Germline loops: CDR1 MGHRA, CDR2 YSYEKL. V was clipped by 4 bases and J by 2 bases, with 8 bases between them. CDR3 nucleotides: TGCGCCAGCAGCCCAGACAGGAACTATGGCTACACCTTC. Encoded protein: CASSPDRNYGYTF.

The CDR3 DNA reads TGTGCCAGCAGTGCCCAAGGACACCAGGCGACTGAAGCTTTCTTT. It encodes CASSAQGHQATEAFF. The chain couples TRBV6-1 to TRBJ1-1, with D tentatively TRBD1 (5 bases). The CDR3 runs 15 residues. Germline V gives CDR1 MNHNS, CDR2 SASEGT. V lost 4 bases to trimming and J lost 5 bases, with 17 bases between them.

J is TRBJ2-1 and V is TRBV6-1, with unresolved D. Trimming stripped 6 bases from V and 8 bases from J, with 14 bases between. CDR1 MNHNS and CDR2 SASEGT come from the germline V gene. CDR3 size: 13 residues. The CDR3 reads CASRPPSTHEQFF. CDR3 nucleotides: TGTGCCAGCAGGCCCCCTTCTACGCATGAGCAGTTCTTC.

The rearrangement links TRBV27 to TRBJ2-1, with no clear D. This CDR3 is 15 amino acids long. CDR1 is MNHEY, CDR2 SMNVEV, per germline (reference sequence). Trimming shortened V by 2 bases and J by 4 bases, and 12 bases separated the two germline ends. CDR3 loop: CASSLRMTDYNEQFF. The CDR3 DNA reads TGTGCCAGCAGTTTAAGGATGACTGATTACAATGAGCAGTTCTTC.

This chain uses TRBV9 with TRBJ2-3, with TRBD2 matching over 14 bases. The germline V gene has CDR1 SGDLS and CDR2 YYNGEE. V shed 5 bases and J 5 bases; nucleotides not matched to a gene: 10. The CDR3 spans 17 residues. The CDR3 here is CASREDEGLAGVDTQYF. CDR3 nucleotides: TGTGCCAGCAGAGAAGATGAGGGACTAGCGGGAGTAGATACGCAGTATTTT. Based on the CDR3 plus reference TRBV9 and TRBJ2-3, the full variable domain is DSGVTQTPKHLITATGQRVTLRCSPRSGDLSVYWYQQSLDQGLQFLIQYYNGEERAKGNILERFSAQQFPDLHSELNLSSLELGDSALYFCASREDEGLAGVDTQYFGPGTRLTVL.

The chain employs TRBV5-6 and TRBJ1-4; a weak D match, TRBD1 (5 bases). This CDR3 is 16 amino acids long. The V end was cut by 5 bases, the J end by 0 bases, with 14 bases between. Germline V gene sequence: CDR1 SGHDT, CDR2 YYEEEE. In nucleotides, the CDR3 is TGTGCCAGCAGTCGGGGTAGGGGCGCAACTAATGAAAAACTGTTTTTT. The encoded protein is CASSRGRGATNEKLFF.

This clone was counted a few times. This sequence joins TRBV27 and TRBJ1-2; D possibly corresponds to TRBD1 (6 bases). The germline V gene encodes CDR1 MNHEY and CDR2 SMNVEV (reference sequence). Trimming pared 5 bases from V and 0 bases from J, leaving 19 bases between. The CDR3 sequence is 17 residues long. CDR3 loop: CASSSLLRDKANYGYTF. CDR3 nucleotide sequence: TGTGCCAGCAGTAGCCTCCTTCGGGACAAAGCTAACTATGGCTACACCTTC.

The CDR3 here is CASSYSNGDYGYTF. CDR3 sequence (DNA): TGTGCCAGCAGTTACTCGAACGGAGACTATGGCTACACCTTC. This chain uses TRBV6-6 with TRBJ1-2; D is unresolved. The CDR3 extends over 14 amino acids. Germline V gives CDR1 MNHNY, CDR2 SVGAGI (reference sequence). V was trimmed by 0 bases and J by 3 bases, leaving 8 bases between them.